This TCR beta chain was captured by sequencing in a study of neurological immune-mediated disorders. Background on the study: Among the roughly 35 patients with multiple sclerosis, roughly 30 were relapsing-remitting, while 3 were secondary progressive.

2 million unsorted PBMCs were stored in RNAlater at -80 °C before RNA extraction. This clonotype was observed at least ten times. The V gene end was trimmed by 4 bases and the J gene end by 3 bases; junction bases not matched to a gene: 3. This CDR3 contains 15 residues. Looked up from germline, CDR1 is SGHRS and CDR2 is YFSETQ. Via MiXCR, TCRdb re-called the 5' RACE reads, giving one row per CDR3 protein. This sample has tens of thousands of distinct CDR3 sequences, with around 3.9% found just once. Sequencing was carried out using PBMCs. This chain joins TRBV5-1 and TRBJ2-5; 13 bases align to TRBD2. The receptor's source is a man under 40 with multiple sclerosis. The CDR3 loop is CASSLGTSGEETQYF. Written as DNA, the CDR3 is TGCGCCAGCAGCCTGGGGACTAGCGGGGAAGAGACCCAGTACTTC.